This T cell receptor (beta chain) was captured by sequencing in a study of B cell selection in AIRE deficiency. Per germline, CDR1 SGDLS and CDR2 YYNGEE. CDR3 length: 15 amino acids. The ends were cut back, 4 bases at V and 8 bases at J, with 21 bases in the middle. TCRdb keeps only in-frame clones here, not all; method: immunoSEQ multiplex PCR. The sample has tens of thousands of clones, 95% to 98% seen once. CD4+CD127+ cells were sorted as the conventional CD4 T cells. Study results and limitations: About 30% of healthy-shared Treg TCRbeta sequences appeared in patient Tconv cells.

To note about this clone: Its antigen is as yet unknown.

The chain carries TRBV9 and TRBJ1-2; D is possibly TRBD1 (5 bases). The clonotype comes from a human donor with AIRE deficiency. Sequencing was done on a sample of conventional CD4+ T cells sorted from PBMCs. The CDR3 bases are TGTGCCAGCAGCCCCCGGCCTTTCAGGGACGCAGGCTACACCTTC. It codes for CASSPRPFRDAGYTF.